Here is one TCR beta chain with its context. Its antigen remains undetermined. Base qualities are not recorded, but no much larger clone differs from it by a single base. The run used an Illumina HiSeq 2000. TCR beta chain libraries were generated by multiplex PCR amplification. High-throughput sequencing was used to analyze the amplified TCR beta chain products. In-frame beta chains were kept once TCRdb had trimmed the public reads at Q25 with fastp and called clones with MiXCR. Every distinct CDR3 protein forms one entry, paired with its most common genes and DNA. In this sample the table shows about 180,000 distinct CDR3 sequences, roughly a third of which occur a single time. The leading ten clones occupy roughly 4.5% of the sample. Lymph node samples came from the axillary draining lymph nodes of breast cancer patients. The data were taken from a study of breast tumors, draining lymph nodes, adjacent tissues (dated by TCRdb to the mid-2010s). In the study overall: The study compared TCR beta repertoires across tumor, adjacent nontumor tissue and axillary lymph nodes from breast cancer patients. The study aimed to assess the relationships and possible T-cell exchange between tumor, surrounding tissue and draining lymph node repertoires in human breast cancer. The research as a whole found: The study presented the conclusion that tumor T cells originate in lymph nodes as consistent with a hypothesis, not as something directly demonstrated. The data were judged consistent with most tumor T cells deriving from the lymph node and then expanding within tumor tissue. Tumor and nontumor tissue repertoires were significantly more similar in luminal-like than in basal-like breast cancer. T-cell repertoire diversity in tumors was found to be lower than in lymph nodes but higher than in nontumor tissue, and preferential V and J gene usage was observed.

This receptor was identified in a female donor with breast cancer. Some clones in this sample may be carry-over from other donors' samples. Sequenced sample: axillary lymph node tissue.

The encoded CDR3 is CAVTENRGDSPLHF. The DNA sequence reads TGTGCCGTCACTGAGAACAGGGGAGACTCCCCCCTCCACTTT. The chain was built from TRBV10-3 and TRBJ1-6; 7 bases in the junction line up with TRBD1. The CDR3 has 14 amino acids, counting the end cysteine and phenylalanine. Solely the CDR3 DNA is kept, with 42 bases framed from the first base. Relative to germline, V is missing 11 bases and J is missing 13 bases, with 17 bases of the junction outside any gene match. CDR1 and CDR2 are drawn from the germline V gene: ENHRY, SYGVKD.